Presented here are 31 T cell receptor beta chains from one specimen sequenced in a study of somatic mutations in cytotoxic T cells in rheumatoid arthritis. Profiling relied on immunoSEQ multiplex PCR, and the TCRdb table lists in-frame clones only, not all of them. The sample lists roughly 11,000 clones, 79% occurring once. The material sequenced was CD8+ T cells sorted from blood. The origin of the receptors is an adult with rheumatoid arthritis.

The chain combines TRBV2 with TRBJ1-4, with 12 bases matching TRBD1. The CDR3 totals 17 residues. CDR1 is SNHLY, CDR2 FYNNEI, per germline. V gave up 7 bases and J gave up 4 bases; unmatched junction bases: 10. The CDR3: CASNARGTGGGNEKLFF. Written as DNA, the CDR3 is TGTGCCAGCAACGCACGCGGGACAGGGGGCGGTAATGAAAAACTGTTTTTT.

The chain links TRBV7-8 to TRBJ1-5, with D unresolved. CDR1 SGHVS and CDR2 FQNEAQ come from the germline V gene. This CDR3 spans 16 amino acids. Trimming left V 5 bases short and J 4 bases short, with 18 bases between. The CDR3 sequence: CASSPFATRLNQPQHF. In nucleotides, the CDR3 is TGTGCCAGCAGCCCCTTCGCCACCCGTTTAAATCAGCCCCAGCATTTT.

The chain combines TRBV2 with TRBJ2-1; 7 bases map to TRBD1. Trimming took 6 bases from V and 2 from J; bases not matched to a gene: 4. Germline V CDR1 and CDR2: SNHLY, FYNNEI. The CDR3 covers 14 residues. CDR3 bases: TGTGCCAGCAGGGACAGGTGGGCCTACAATGAGCAGTTCTTC. It yields the protein CASRDRWAYNEQFF.

This clone appeared a few times. This chain joins TRBV10-2 and TRBJ2-1; D remains unclear. Trimming took off 1 base at V and 0 bases at J, with 10 bases between the two ends. The CDR3 contains 16 residues. Germline V gene sequence: CDR1 WSHSY, CDR2 SAAADI. Here the CDR3 DNA reads TGCGCCAGCAGTGAGTTAGCCTTGAGCTCCTACAATGAGCAGTTCTTC. Translating it yields CASSELALSSYNEQFF.

The rearrangement joins TRBV7-9 to TRBJ2-7; no reliable D call. Per germline, CDR1 SEHNR and CDR2 FQNEAQ (reference sequence). CDR3 length: 12 amino acids. With 5 bases removed from V and 1 base from J, the gap between germline ends came to 6 bases. The CDR3: CASSLESYEQYF. CDR3 in DNA: TGTGCCAGCAGCCTAGAATCCTACGAGCAGTACTTC.

The chain uses TRBV5-1 and TRBJ2-7, with TRBD2 identical over 12 bases. V trimming: 4 bases; J trimming: 3 bases; junction bases outside the gene matches: 5. This CDR3 has 15 residues. Per germline, CDR1 SGHRS and CDR2 YFSETQ. The CDR3 DNA sequence: TGCGCCAGCAGCGCCGGGACTAGCGGGTACTACGAGCAGTACTTC. Protein product: CASSAGTSGYYEQYF.

This clone was counted a single time. The DNA of the CDR3 is TGCGCCAGCAGCCAATTTTTGTGGCGGGAGGGCTACAATGAGCAGTTCTTC. Residues: CASSQFLWREGYNEQFF. This chain connects TRBV4-3 to TRBJ2-1; 9 bases agree with TRBD2. Trimming took 2 bases from V and 3 from J; bases not matched to a gene: 8. Per the germline V gene, CDR1 is LGHNA and CDR2 is YSLEER. The CDR3 loop spans 17 amino acids.

CDR3 residues: CASSETPTDYEQYF. CDR3 coding DNA: TGTGCCAGCAGTGAAACCCCAACAGACTACGAGCAGTACTTC. V and J are TRBV25-1 and TRBJ2-5, with D uncertain. The end of the DNA is better explained by TRBJ2-7, so the J call may be wrong. The CDR3 spans 14 residues. Germline CDR1 and CDR2: MGHDK and SYGVNS.

The chain couples TRBV4-1 to TRBJ1-5; 8 nucleotides line up with TRBD1. Per the germline V gene, CDR1 is MGHRA and CDR2 is YSYEKL. This CDR3 contains 17 residues. The trim removed 3 bases at V and 6 bases at J, leaving 13 bases unmatched. The chain's CDR3 is CASSQAHPQGALQPQHF. CDR3 in DNA: TGCGCCAGCAGCCAGGCCCACCCCCAGGGGGCTCTTCAGCCCCAGCATTTT.

This clone was counted once. V usage is TRBV15 and J usage is TRBJ2-7, with 7 positions matching TRBD2. Germline V gene data show CDR1 as LNHNV and CDR2 as YYDKDF (reference sequence). The junction had 9 bases not matched to a gene; V was cut back by 8 bases and J by 2 bases. There are 14 residues in the CDR3. The CDR3 bases are TGTGCCACCGCTGCCGGGGGGTTCCCCTACGAGCAGTACTTC. Amino acids: CATAAGGFPYEQYF.

This clone has just one count. J is TRBJ2-1 and V is TRBV29-1, with D tentatively TRBD1 or TRBD2 (5 bases each). The CDR3 is 13 residues long. The germline CDR1 and CDR2 sequences are SQVTM and ANQGSEA. Deletions cut 6 bases from V and 3 bases from J, with 12 bases between. CDR3 protein: CSVSGDHYNEQFF. DNA of the CDR3: TGCAGCGTCTCCGGGGACCACTACAATGAGCAGTTCTTC.

This chain joins TRBV11-3 and TRBJ2-1; possibly TRBD2 for D (6 bases). V was trimmed by 2 bases and J by 3 bases, leaving 11 bases between them. The CDR3 runs to 15 residues. The germline CDR1 and CDR2 sequences are SGHNT and YENEEA. The CDR3 loop reads CASSLLGGDYNEQFF. DNA for the CDR3: TGTGCCAGCAGCTTATTGGGGGGAGACTACAATGAGCAGTTCTTC.

V and J are TRBV13 and TRBJ1-2; perhaps TRBD1 as D (6 bases). The V gene lost 5 bases and the J gene lost 2 bases, with 18 bases spanning the gap. CDR1 PRHDT and CDR2 FYEKMQ come from the germline V gene (reference sequence). The CDR3 contains 16 residues. CDR3 protein: CASSITGLLKNYGYTF. DNA of the CDR3: TGTGCCAGCAGCATAACAGGGCTGCTTAAAAACTATGGCTACACCTTC.

This sequence joins TRBV9 and TRBJ2-7, with 10 bases identical to TRBD1. Germline CDR1 SGDLS, CDR2 YYNGEE. Trimming took 0 bases from V and 4 from J; bases not matched to a gene: 4. The CDR3 consists of 15 residues. CDR3 amino acids: CASSVGGTGAYEQYF. The CDR3 nucleotides are TGTGCCAGCAGCGTAGGTGGGACAGGGGCGTACGAGCAGTACTTC.

The chain carries TRBV29-1 and TRBJ2-7; D is possibly TRBD2 (6 bases). CDR1 SQVTM and CDR2 ANQGSEA come from the germline V gene. The CDR3 spans 13 residues. Trimming shortened V by 7 bases and J by 5 bases, and 18 bases separated the two germline ends. CDR3 coding DNA: TGCAGCGGCTCGGACTACCTTTCGGACGAGCAGTACTTC. Translation: CSGSDYLSDEQYF.

The V and J genes are TRBV28 and TRBJ1-6; D perhaps matches TRBD1 (5 bases). The CDR3 sequence is 15 residues long. Per germline, CDR1 MDHEN and CDR2 SYDVKM. V was cut by 5 bases and J by 3 bases, with 11 bases left in between. CDR3 region: CASSRAGFYNSPLHF. DNA of the CDR3: TGTGCCAGCAGTAGGGCAGGGTTCTATAATTCACCCCTCCACTTT.

V usage is TRBV6-5 and J usage is TRBJ2-2, with D perhaps given as TRBD1 or TRBD2 (5 bases each). The CDR3 loop spans 15 amino acids. V lost 0 bases to trimming and J lost 4 bases, with 9 bases between them. The germline CDR1 and CDR2 sequences are MNHEY and SVGAGI. The CDR3 DNA sequence: TGTGCCAGCAGTTACTCGCTTGGGGGCACCGGGGAGCTGTTTTTT. It yields the protein CASSYSLGGTGELFF.

The chain has TRBV28 and TRBJ2-7, with 8 bases aligning to TRBD2. The CDR3 totals 13 residues. After removal of 6 bases from V and 7 bases from J, the junction contained 8 bases not matched to a gene. The germline gives CDR1 MDHEN, CDR2 SYDVKM. The CDR3 nucleotides are TGTGCCAGCAGGGCGGGAGGAATCCGGGAGCAGTACTTC. It encodes CASRAGGIREQYF.

This chain connects TRBV6-5 to TRBJ1-2; D is uncertain. The CDR3 extends over 16 amino acids. The V gene's germline CDR1 is MNHEY and CDR2 SVGAGI. Trimming took 0 bases from V and 2 from J, leaving 13 bases between them. CDR3 DNA: TGTGCCAGCAGTTACTCGAACAGAATGCGGAACTATGGCTACACCTTC. Encoded protein: CASSYSNRMRNYGYTF.

This clone was counted a single time. The chain joins TRBV5-1 to TRBJ2-7; TRBD2 is a possible D gene (5 bases). The CDR3 sequence is 14 residues long. Germline CDR1 is SGHRS and CDR2 is YFSETQ. Trimming took 2 bases from V and 5 from J, leaving 14 bases between them. Here the CDR3 DNA reads TGCGCCAGCAGCTTTGGAGGTCTAGTCGACGAGCAGTACTTC. As protein: CASSFGGLVDEQYF.

The chain carries TRBV9 and TRBJ2-7; D is unresolved. CDR1 is SGDLS, CDR2 YYNGEE, per germline. This CDR3 has 15 amino acids. The ends were cut back, 2 bases at V and 0 bases at J, with 12 bases in the middle. CDR3 coding DNA: TGTGCCAGCAGCGTCCAAGGTGGGGACTCCTACGAGCAGTACTTC. Translation: CASSVQGGDSYEQYF.

This rearrangement joins TRBV5-5 to TRBJ1-2, with 7 bases matching TRBD1. The CDR3 sequence is 13 residues long. Losses at the gene ends were 4 bases for V and 5 bases for J; bases not matched to a gene: 5. CDR1 SGHKS and CDR2 YYEKEE come from the germline V gene (reference sequence). DNA of the CDR3: TGTGCCAGCAGCCCGGGACAGCTATATGGCTACACCTTC. Translating gives CASSPGQLYGYTF.

The sample holds a few counts of this clone. The chain employs TRBV7-2 and TRBJ1-2, with D perhaps matching TRBD1 (5 bases). Per the germline V gene, CDR1 is SGHTA and CDR2 is FQGNSA. The CDR3 spans 12 residues. Trimming shortened V by 5 bases and J by 7 bases, and 11 bases separated the two germline ends. CDR3 in DNA: TGTGCCAGCAGCCCTCAGGGTTTTGGCTACACCTTC. Encoded protein: CASSPQGFGYTF.

The J gene is TRBJ2-7, the V gene TRBV2; 13 nucleotides agree with TRBD2. Per the germline V gene, CDR1 is SNHLY and CDR2 is FYNNEI. J was trimmed by 6 bases and V by 6 bases; bases with no gene match: 8. This CDR3 region has 15 residues. The CDR3 coding sequence is TGTGCCAGCAGGCAACTAGCGGGGGGGCCGGGCGAGCAGTACTTC. It encodes CASRQLAGGPGEQYF.

The V call is TRBV7-9, the J call TRBJ2-1; D gene uncertain. CDR3 length: 12 amino acids. The germline V and J ends were trimmed by 4 bases and 5 bases, with 6 bases remaining between them. CDR1 SEHNR and CDR2 FQNEAQ come from the germline V gene (reference sequence). The CDR3 here is CASSSMNNEQFF. For the CDR3, the DNA is TGTGCCAGCAGCTCCATGAACAATGAGCAGTTCTTC.

The chain recombines TRBV28 with TRBJ2-5; the D call may be TRBD1 or TRBD2 (6 bases each). The V gene lost 3 bases and the J gene lost 1 base, with 9 bases spanning the gap. CDR3 length: 14 residues. CDR1 MDHEN and CDR2 SYDVKM come from the germline V gene. DNA for the CDR3: TGTGCCAGCAGTTTGGGGGGCCCCCAAGAGACCCAGTACTTC. Amino acid sequence: CASSLGGPQETQYF.

V and J are TRBV4-3 and TRBJ2-7, with a possible D match to TRBD1 (6 bases). Germline values: CDR1 LGHNA, CDR2 YSLEER. The CDR3 covers 15 residues. Trimming pared 7 bases from V and 6 bases from J, leaving 22 bases between. Here the CDR3 DNA reads TGCGCCAGCACCCCCGGCGGGCCAGGGGATAGCGAGCAGTACTTC. As protein: CASTPGGPGDSEQYF.

This clone was recorded once. V usage is TRBV4-3 and J usage is TRBJ2-1; 9 positions match TRBD2. The germline V gene has CDR1 LGHNA and CDR2 YSLEER. V dropped 4 bases and J dropped 5; count of bases not matched to a gene: 18. This CDR3 spans 19 amino acids. Here the CDR3 reads CASSPWGSGRPLLNNEQFF. The CDR3 nucleotides are TGCGCCAGCAGCCCTTGGGGCAGCGGGAGGCCTTTGTTAAACAATGAGCAGTTCTTC.

The chain links TRBV7-9 to TRBJ1-1; D may be TRBD1 (5 bases). The CDR3 spans 13 residues. Trimming removed 1 base at V and 7 bases at J, with 10 bases between. CDR1 SEHNR and CDR2 FQNEAQ come from the germline V gene (reference sequence). The CDR3: CASSLGGANEAFF. Here the CDR3 DNA reads TGTGCCAGCAGCTTAGGAGGGGCCAATGAAGCTTTCTTT.

This clone appeared a few times. This sequence joins TRBV6-6 and TRBJ1-6; D is possibly TRBD1 (6 bases). The CDR3 runs to 12 residues. Per germline, CDR1 MNHNY and CDR2 SVGAGI (reference sequence). Trimming removed 4 bases from V and 13 bases from J, with 11 bases in between. CDR3 DNA: TGTGCCAGCAGTTCATCAGGGGACCCCCTCCACTTT. This encodes CASSSSGDPLHF.

The J gene is TRBJ2-2, the V gene TRBV5-1, with TRBD2 matching 8 bases. V was clipped by 5 bases and J by 0 bases; unmatched bases: 3. Per the germline V gene, CDR1 is SGHRS and CDR2 is YFSETQ. There are 15 residues in the CDR3. CDR3 in amino acids: CASSLGRANTGELFF. In nucleotides, the CDR3 is TGCGCCAGCAGTCTCGGGAGGGCGAACACCGGGGAGCTGTTTTTT.